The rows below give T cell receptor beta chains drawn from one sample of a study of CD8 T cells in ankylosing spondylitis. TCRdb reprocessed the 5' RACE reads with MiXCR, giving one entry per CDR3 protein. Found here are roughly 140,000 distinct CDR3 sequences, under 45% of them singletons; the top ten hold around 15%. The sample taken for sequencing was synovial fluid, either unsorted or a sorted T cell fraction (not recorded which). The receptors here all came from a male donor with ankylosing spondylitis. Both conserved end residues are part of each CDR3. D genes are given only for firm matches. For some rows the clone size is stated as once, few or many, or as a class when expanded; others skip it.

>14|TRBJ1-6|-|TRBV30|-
TGTGCCTGGAGTGGGGGACAATGGAGTTCACCCCTCCACTTT
CAWSGGQWSSPLHF
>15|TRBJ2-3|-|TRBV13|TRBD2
TGTGCCAGCAGCTCTCGGGAGGGGCCCGCGGAGGCGCAGTATTTT
CASSSREGPAEAQYF
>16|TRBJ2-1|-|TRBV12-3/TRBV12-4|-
TGTGCCAGCACCGTTGATGGCGGGGCCCGGATTTACGAGCAGTTCTTC
CASTVDGGARIYEQFF
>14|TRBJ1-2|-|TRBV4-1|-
TGCGCCAGCAGCCAAGTACAGGGCGGCTATGGCTACACCTTC
CASSQVQGGYGYTF
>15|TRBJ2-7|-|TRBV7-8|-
TGTGCCAGCAGCTTGTCCGGGAACAGTGGGAACGAGCAGTACTTC
CASSLSGNSGNEQYF
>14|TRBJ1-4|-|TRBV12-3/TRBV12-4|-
TGTGCCAGCAGTTTGTGGGGGCGGGATGAAAAACTGTTTTTT
CASSLWGRDEKLFF
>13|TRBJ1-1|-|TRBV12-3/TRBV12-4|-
TGTGCCAGCAGTCCATGGGGTTCGACTGAAGCTTTCTTT
CASSPWGSTEAFF
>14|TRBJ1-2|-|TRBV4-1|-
TGCGCCAGCAGCCAAACCTTGGTAGGTTATGGCTACACCTTC
CASSQTLVGYGYTF
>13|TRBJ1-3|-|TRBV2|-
TGTGCCAGCAACATAGGCTCTGGAAACACCATATATTTT
CASNIGSGNTIYF
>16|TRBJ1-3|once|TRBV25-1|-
TGTGCCAGCAGTGACCCTTCGACAGGCCGCAGAAACACCATATATTTT
CASSDPSTGRRNTIYF
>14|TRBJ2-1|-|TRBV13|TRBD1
TGTGCCAGCAGCTCCGGACAGGGGGCAGATGAGCAGTTCTTC
CASSSGQGADEQFF
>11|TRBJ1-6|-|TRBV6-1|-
TGTGCCAGCACGACGGGTTCACCCCTCCACTTT
CASTTGSPLHF
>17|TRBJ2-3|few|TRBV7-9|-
TGTGCCAGCAGCTTAGCCCCACTGGGCGGCAGCACAGATACGCAGTATTTT
CASSLAPLGGSTDTQYF
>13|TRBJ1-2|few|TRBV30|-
TGTGCCTGGAGTGGAGACACCGGCTATGGCTACACCTTC
CAWSGDTGYGYTF
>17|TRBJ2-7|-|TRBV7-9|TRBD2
TGTGCCAGCAGCTTTGTTATTCGGGGGGACTTCCCCTACGAGCAGTACTTC
CASSFVIRGDFPYEQYF
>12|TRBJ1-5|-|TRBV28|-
TGTGCCAGCAGTCGACCCCCCCCGCCCCAGCATTTT
CASSRPPPPQHF